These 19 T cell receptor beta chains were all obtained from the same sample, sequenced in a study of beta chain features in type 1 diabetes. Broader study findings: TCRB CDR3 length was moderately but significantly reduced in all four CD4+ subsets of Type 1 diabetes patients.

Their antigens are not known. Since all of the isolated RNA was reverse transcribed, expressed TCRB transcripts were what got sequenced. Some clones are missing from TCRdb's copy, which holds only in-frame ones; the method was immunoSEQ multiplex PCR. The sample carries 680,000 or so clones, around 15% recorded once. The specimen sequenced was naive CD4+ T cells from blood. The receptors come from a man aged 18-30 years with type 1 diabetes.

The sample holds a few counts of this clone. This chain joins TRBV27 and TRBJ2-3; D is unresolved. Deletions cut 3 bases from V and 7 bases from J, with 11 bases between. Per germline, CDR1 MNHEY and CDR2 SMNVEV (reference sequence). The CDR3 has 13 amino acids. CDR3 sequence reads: CASSLVSGNTQYF. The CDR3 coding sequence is TGTGCCAGCAGTTTGGTGAGTGGGAATACGCAGTATTTT.

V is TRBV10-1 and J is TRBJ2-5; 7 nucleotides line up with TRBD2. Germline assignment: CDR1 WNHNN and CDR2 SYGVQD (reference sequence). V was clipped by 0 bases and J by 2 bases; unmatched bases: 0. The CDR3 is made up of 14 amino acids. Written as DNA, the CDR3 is TGCGCCAGCAGTGAGTCGGGGGGGCAAGAGACCCAGTACTTC. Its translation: CASSESGGQETQYF.

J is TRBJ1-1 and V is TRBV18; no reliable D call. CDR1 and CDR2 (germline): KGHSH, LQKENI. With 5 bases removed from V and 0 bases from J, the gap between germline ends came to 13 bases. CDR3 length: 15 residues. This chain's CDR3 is CASSFRVGMNTEAFF. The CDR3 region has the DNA TGTGCCAGCTCATTTAGGGTGGGGATGAACACTGAAGCTTTCTTT.

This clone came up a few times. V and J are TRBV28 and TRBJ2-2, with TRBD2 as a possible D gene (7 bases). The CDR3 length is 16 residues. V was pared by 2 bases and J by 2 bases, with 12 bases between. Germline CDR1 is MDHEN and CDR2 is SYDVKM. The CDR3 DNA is TGTGCCAGCAGTTTAACGGCGGGGGCCAACACCGGGGAGCTGTTTTTT. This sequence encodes CASSLTAGANTGELFF.

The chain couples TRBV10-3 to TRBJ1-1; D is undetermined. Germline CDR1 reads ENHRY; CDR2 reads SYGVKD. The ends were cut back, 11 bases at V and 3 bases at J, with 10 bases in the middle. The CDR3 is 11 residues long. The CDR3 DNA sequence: TGTGCCGGACGGTCAGACACTGAAGCTTTCTTT. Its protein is CAGRSDTEAFF.

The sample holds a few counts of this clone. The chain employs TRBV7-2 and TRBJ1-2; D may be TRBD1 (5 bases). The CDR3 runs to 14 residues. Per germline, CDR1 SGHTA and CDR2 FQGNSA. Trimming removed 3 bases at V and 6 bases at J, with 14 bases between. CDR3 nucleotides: TGTGCCAGCAGCTTTCTCTGGGGGTCGCATGGCTACACCTTC. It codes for CASSFLWGSHGYTF.

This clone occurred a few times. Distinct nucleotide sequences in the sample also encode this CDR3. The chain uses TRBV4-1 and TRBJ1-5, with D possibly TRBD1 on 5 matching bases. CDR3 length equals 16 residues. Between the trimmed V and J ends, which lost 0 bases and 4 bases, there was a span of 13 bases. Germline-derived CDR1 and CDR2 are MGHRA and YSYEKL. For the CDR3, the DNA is TGCGCCAGCAGCCAAGAGGGCCAGGGCAATAATCAGCCCCAGCATTTT. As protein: CASSQEGQGNNQPQHF.

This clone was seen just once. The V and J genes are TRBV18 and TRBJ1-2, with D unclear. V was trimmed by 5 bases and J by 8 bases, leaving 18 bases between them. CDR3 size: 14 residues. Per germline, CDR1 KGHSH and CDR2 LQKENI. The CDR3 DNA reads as TGTGCCAGCTCAGACGGCCCATCCCCTTTGGGCTACACCTTC. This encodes CASSDGPSPLGYTF. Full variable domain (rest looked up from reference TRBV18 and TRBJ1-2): NAGVMQNPRHLVRRRGQEARLRCSPMKGHSHVYWYRQLPEEGLKFMVYLQKENIIDESGMPKERFSAEFPKEGPSILRIQQVVRGDSAAYFCASSDGPSPLGYTFGSGTRLTVV.

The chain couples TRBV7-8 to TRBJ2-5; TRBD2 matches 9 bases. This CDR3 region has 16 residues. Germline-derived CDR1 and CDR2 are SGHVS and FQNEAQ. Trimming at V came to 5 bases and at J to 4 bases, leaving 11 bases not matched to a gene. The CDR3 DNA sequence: TGTGCCAGCAGCCCTTTGGAGGGACTAGCTTTAGAGACCCAGTACTTC. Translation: CASSPLEGLALETQYF.

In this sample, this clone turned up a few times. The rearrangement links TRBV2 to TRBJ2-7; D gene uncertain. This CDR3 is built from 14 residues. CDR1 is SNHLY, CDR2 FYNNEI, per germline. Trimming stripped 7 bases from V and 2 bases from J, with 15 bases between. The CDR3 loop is CASTQEYSAYEQYF. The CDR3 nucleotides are TGTGCCAGCACCCAGGAGTACTCCGCCTACGAGCAGTACTTC. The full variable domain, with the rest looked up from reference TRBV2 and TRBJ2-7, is EPEVTQTPSHQVTQMGQEVILRCVPISNHLYFYWYRQILGQKVEFLVSFYNNEISEKSEIFDDQFSVERPDGSNFTLKIRSTKLEDSAMYFCASTQEYSAYEQYFGPGTRLTVT.

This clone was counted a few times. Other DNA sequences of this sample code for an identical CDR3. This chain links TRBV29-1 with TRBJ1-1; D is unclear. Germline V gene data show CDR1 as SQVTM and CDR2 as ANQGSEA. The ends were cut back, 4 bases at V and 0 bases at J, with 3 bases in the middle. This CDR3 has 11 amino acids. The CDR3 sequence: CSVAVNTEAFF. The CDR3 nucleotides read TGCAGCGTTGCTGTGAACACTGAAGCTTTCTTT.

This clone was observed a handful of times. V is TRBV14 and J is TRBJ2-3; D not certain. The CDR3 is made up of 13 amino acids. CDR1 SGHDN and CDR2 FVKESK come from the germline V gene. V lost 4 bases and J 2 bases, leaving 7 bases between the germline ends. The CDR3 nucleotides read TGTGCCAGCAGCCCCCAACTCACAGATACGCAGTATTTT. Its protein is CASSPQLTDTQYF. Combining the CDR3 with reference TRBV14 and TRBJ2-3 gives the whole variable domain EAGVTQFPSHSVIEKGQTVTLRCDPISGHDNLYWYRRVMGKEIKFLLHFVKESKQDESGMPNNRFLAERTGGTYSTLKVQPAELEDSGVYFCASSPQLTDTQYFGPGTRLTVL.

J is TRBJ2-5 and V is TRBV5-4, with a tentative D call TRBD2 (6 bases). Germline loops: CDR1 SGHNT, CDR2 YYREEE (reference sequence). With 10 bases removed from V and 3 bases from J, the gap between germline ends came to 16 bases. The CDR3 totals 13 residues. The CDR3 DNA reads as TGTGCCGCGAAGAGCAAGCGGGAAGAGACCCAGTACTTC. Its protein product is CAAKSKREETQYF.

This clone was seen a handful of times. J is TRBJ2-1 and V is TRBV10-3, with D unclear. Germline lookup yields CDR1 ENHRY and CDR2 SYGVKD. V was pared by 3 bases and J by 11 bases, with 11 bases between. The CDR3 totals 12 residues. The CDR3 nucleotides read TGTGCCATCAGTGAAGAAGTTGGGAAGCAGTTCTTC. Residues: CAISEEVGKQFF.

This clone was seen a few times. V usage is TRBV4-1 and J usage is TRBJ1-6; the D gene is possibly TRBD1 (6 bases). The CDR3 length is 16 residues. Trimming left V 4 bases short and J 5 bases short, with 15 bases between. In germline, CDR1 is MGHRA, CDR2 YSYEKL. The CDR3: CASSRAGTTDNSPLHF. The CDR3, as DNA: TGCGCCAGCAGCCGAGCCGGGACAACCGATAATTCACCCCTCCACTTT.

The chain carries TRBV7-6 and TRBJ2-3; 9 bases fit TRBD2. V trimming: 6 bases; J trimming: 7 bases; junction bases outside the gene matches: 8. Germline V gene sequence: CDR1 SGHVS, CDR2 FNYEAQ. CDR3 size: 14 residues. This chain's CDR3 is CASRAGGPENTQYF. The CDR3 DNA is TGTGCCAGCAGGGCGGGGGGGCCTGAGAATACGCAGTATTTT.

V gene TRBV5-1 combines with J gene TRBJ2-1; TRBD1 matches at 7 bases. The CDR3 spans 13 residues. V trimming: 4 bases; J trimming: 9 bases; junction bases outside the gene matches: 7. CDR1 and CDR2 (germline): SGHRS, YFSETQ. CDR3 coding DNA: TGCGCCAGCAGCCCAACAGGGGCGGTTGAGCAGTTCTTC. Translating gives CASSPTGAVEQFF.

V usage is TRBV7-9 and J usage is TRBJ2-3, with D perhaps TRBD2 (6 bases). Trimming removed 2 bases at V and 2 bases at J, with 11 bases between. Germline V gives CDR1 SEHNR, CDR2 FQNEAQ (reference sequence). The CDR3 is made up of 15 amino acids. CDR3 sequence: CASSLTGTPTDTQYF. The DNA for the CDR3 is TGTGCCAGCAGCTTAACGGGGACTCCCACAGATACGCAGTATTTT.

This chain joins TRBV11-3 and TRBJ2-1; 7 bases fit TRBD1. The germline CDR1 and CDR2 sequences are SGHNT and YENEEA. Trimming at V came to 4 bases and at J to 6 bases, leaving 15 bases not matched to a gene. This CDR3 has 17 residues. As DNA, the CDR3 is TGTGCCAGCAGCTCCCAAGCCATGACAGGGCGCTCCAATGAGCAGTTCTTC. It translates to CASSSQAMTGRSNEQFF.